This entry lists 21 T cell receptor beta chains sequenced from one sample in a study of CD8+CD57+ T cells in acquired aplastic anemia. Only patients with CD8+CD57+ cell expansion on flow cytometry were chosen for sequencing. Profiling that covered TCR beta VDJ and CDR3 relied on genomic DNA as its template. TCRdb called the reads again in MiXCR, with one record for every CDR3 protein. The data contain about 150,000 distinct CDR3 sequences, roughly 50% of them singletons. Sequenced sample: sorted CD4+, CD8+, or CD8+CD57+ T cells (not recorded which) from PBMCs. Every receptor here comes from a human donor with aplastic anemia.

The chain has TRBV2 and TRBJ2-7; 7 nucleotides align to TRBD1. In germline, CDR1 is SNHLY, CDR2 FYNNEI. Trimming removed 4 bases from V and 3 bases from J; junction bases left unmatched: 12. This CDR3 spans 16 amino acids. The CDR3 is CASSGRTTGLIYEQYF. The DNA of the CDR3 is TGTGCCAGCAGTGGAAGGACGACAGGGTTGATCTACGAGCAGTACTTC.

This clonotype was seen repeatedly, ten times or more. This chain uses TRBV6-5 with TRBJ2-1, with unresolved D. The CDR3 covers 13 residues. Germline V gives CDR1 MNHEY, CDR2 SVGAGI. V lost 2 bases to trimming and J lost 4 bases, with 6 bases between them. CDR3 amino acids: CASSYGVYNEQFF. CDR3 coding DNA: TGTGCCAGCAGTTACGGGGTTTACAATGAGCAGTTCTTC.

The chain joins TRBV20-1 to TRBJ2-3, with D tentatively TRBD2 (6 bases). The CDR3 totals 14 residues. The V end lost 3 bases, the J end lost 2 bases, and 12 bases lay between the germline ends. Per the germline V gene, CDR1 is DFQATT and CDR2 is SNEGSKA (reference sequence). CDR3 sequence (DNA): TGCAGTGCTAGCCGCGGGGCGCACACAGATACGCAGTATTTT. It translates to CSASRGAHTDTQYF.

This clonotype was detected many times. The J gene is TRBJ2-7, the V gene TRBV6-2 or TRBV6-3, with D perhaps matching TRBD2 (5 bases). Germline V CDR1 and CDR2: MNHEY, SVGEGT. CDR3 length equals 13 residues. V was shortened by 5 bases and J by 0 bases, with 8 bases between the two germline ends. Here the CDR3 reads CASSPGLSYEQYF. CDR3 nucleotide sequence: TGTGCCAGCAGTCCCGGACTCTCCTACGAGCAGTACTTC.

This clonotype was counted ten times or more. This chain connects TRBV3-1 to TRBJ2-7, with 14 bases fitting TRBD2. Germline V lookup: CDR1 LGHDT, CDR2 YNNKEL (reference sequence). This CDR3 region has 16 residues. Losses at the gene ends were 1 base for V and 4 bases for J; bases not matched to a gene: 3. CDR3 region: CASSQGGLAGAYEQYF. In nucleotides, the CDR3 is TGTGCCAGCAGCCAAGGGGGACTAGCGGGAGCTTACGAGCAGTACTTC.

V usage is TRBV5-8 and J usage is TRBJ1-6; D is ambiguous. Germline assignment: CDR1 SGHTS and CDR2 YDEGEE. CDR3 length: 14 amino acids. V was pared by 2 bases and J by 5 bases, with 8 bases between. The CDR3 nucleotides are TGTGCCAGCAGCTTTATGGGGAATAATTCACCCCTCCACTTT. It encodes CASSFMGNNSPLHF.

This clonotype has ten or more counts. This chain uses TRBV9 with TRBJ2-7; TRBD2 agrees at 15 bases. CDR3 size: 16 residues. CDR1 is SGDLS, CDR2 YYNGEE, per germline. V gave up 4 bases and J gave up 5 bases; unmatched junction bases: 7. In DNA form, the CDR3 reads TGTGCCAGCAGCCCGGGGACTAGCGGGAGGTACGACGAGCAGTACTTC. Its translation is CASSPGTSGRYDEQYF.

In this sample, this clonotype turned up a few times. The chain carries TRBV7-8 and TRBJ2-5, with TRBD2 matching 7 bases. This CDR3 is built from 13 residues. V gave up 1 base and J gave up 5 bases; unmatched junction bases: 1. In germline, CDR1 is SGHVS, CDR2 FQNEAQ. CDR3 residues: CASSLEGGETQYF. CDR3 in DNA: TGTGCCAGCAGCTTAGAGGGAGGGGAGACCCAGTACTTC.

The J gene is TRBJ2-1, the V gene TRBV20-1; perhaps TRBD1 as D (6 bases). The length of the CDR3 is 12 residues. Trimming took 6 bases from V and 3 from J, leaving 9 bases between them. The germline CDR1 and CDR2 sequences are DFQATT and SNEGSKA (reference sequence). For the CDR3, the DNA is TGCAGTGCAAGGACAGACTACAATGAGCAGTTCTTC. It specifies CSARTDYNEQFF.

For this clonotype: A much larger clonotype is one base distant, so this may be a read error. The V call is TRBV5-1, the J call TRBJ1-2; 8 bases line up with TRBD1. The germline CDR1 and CDR2 sequences are SGHRS and YFSETQ. CDR3 length equals 16 residues. V shed 1 base and J 1 base; nucleotides not matched to a gene: 6. CDR3 in DNA: TGCGCCAGCAGCTTGCAGGGACAGGCCCGTAACTATGGCTACACCTTC. This encodes CASSLQGQARNYGYTF. The variable domain in full, completed from reference TRBV5-1 and TRBJ1-2, reads KAGVTQTPRYLIKTRGQQVTLSCSPISGHRSVSWYQQTPGQGLQFLFEYFSETQRNKGNFPGRFSGRQFSNSRSEMNVSTLELGDSALYLCASSLQGQARNYGYTFGSGTRLTVV.

This clonotype has ten or more counts. The gene calls are TRBV20-1 and TRBJ2-3; D is ambiguous. In germline, CDR1 is DFQATT, CDR2 SNEGSKA (reference sequence). The CDR3 totals 12 residues. The CDR3 protein is CRLGLNTDTQYF. The CDR3 DNA follows: TGCAGACTTGGGCTAAACACAGATACGCAGTATTTT.

Points on this clonotype: The junction and the germline gene differ at one end; a read error may be behind it. This chain joins TRBV15 and TRBJ2-7; 7 positions match TRBD2. The CDR3 is made up of 13 amino acids. Germline CDR1 is LNHNV and CDR2 is YYDKDF (reference sequence). The CDR3 region is CAASRDYSYEQYF. CDR3 nucleotides: TGTGCCGCCAGCCGGGACTATTCCTACGAGCAGTACTTC. The full variable domain, in which reference TRBV15 and TRBJ2-7 provide the parts outside the CDR3, is DAMVIQNPRYQVTQFGKPVTLSCSQTLNHNVMYWYQQKSSQAPKLLFHYYDKDFNNEADTPDNFQSRRPNTSFCFLDIRSPGLGDTAMYLCAASRDYSYEQYFGPGTRLTVT.

Turning to this clonotype: A much more abundant neighbour one base away suggests this may be a read error. The chain uses TRBV7-6 and TRBJ2-1, with 7 bases fitting TRBD1. Per the germline V gene, CDR1 is SGHVS and CDR2 is FNYEAQ. This CDR3 has 12 residues. Unmatched junction bases numbered 5, after V lost 6 bases and J lost 9 bases. DNA of the CDR3: TGTGCCAGCAGTACAGGGGTGAGTGAGCAGTTCTTC. Translation: CASSTGVSEQFF. The variable domain in full, completed from reference TRBV7-6 and TRBJ2-1, reads GAGVSQSPRYKVTKRGQDVALRCDPISGHVSLYWYRQALGQGPEFLTYFNYEAQQDKSGLPNDRFSAERPEGSISTLTIQRTEQRDSAMYRCASSTGVSEQFFGPGTRLTVL.

The chain is built from TRBV19 and TRBJ1-6; TRBD1 agrees at 8 bases. The CDR3 totals 16 residues. From germline, CDR1 is LNHDA and CDR2 SQIVND (reference sequence). Germline trimming cut 5 bases from V and 9 bases from J; bases unmatched to any gene: 12. The CDR3, as DNA: TGTGCCAGTAGTTCTCCTCCCGGGACAGGTGCTTCACCCCTCCACTTT. It is translated as CASSSPPGTGASPLHF.

This clonotype was found many times. V gene TRBV13 combines with J gene TRBJ2-7, with D perhaps assigned TRBD1 or TRBD2 (5 bases each). The germline V and J ends were trimmed by 4 bases and 7 bases, with 17 bases remaining between them. CDR3 length: 14 amino acids. Germline values: CDR1 PRHDT, CDR2 FYEKMQ (reference sequence). CDR3 sequence: CASSSGTGTWEQYF. The DNA for the CDR3 is TGTGCCAGCAGCTCCGGGACGGGAACCTGGGAGCAGTACTTC.

This clonotype was counted a single time. This may come from a read error, since a much larger clone is one base off. This rearrangement joins TRBV12-3 or TRBV12-4 to TRBJ2-7; a weak D match, TRBD1 (6 bases). V lost 8 bases to trimming and J lost 2 bases, with 16 bases between them. The CDR3 sequence is 14 residues long. The CDR3 protein is CASGDTGKAYEQYF. The DNA of the CDR3 is TGTGCCAGCGGTGATACAGGGAAGGCCTACGAGCAGTACTTC.

This clonotype was observed once. CDR3 sequence (DNA): TGCAGTGCACAACGGGACTCGGCTATGTATAATTCACCCCTCCACTTT. This codes for CSAQRDSAMYNSPLHF. This rearrangement joins TRBV20-1 to TRBJ1-6, with a weak D call TRBD1 (5 bases). V lost 6 bases and J lost 4, with 19 bases in between. The CDR3 totals 16 residues. From germline, CDR1 is DFQATT and CDR2 SNEGSKA (reference sequence).

This chain uses TRBV7-2 with TRBJ2-1; possibly TRBD2 for D (5 bases). Germline values: CDR1 SGHTA, CDR2 FQGNSA. Trimming pared 4 bases from V and 6 bases from J, leaving 10 bases between. The CDR3 covers 13 residues. The CDR3 loop reads CASSSERTNEQFF. The CDR3, as DNA: TGTGCCAGCAGCTCGGAGCGGACCAATGAGCAGTTCTTC. Full variable domain (rest looked up from reference TRBV7-2 and TRBJ2-1): GAGVSQSPSNKVTEKGKDVELRCDPISGHTALYWYRQSLGQGLEFLIYFQGNSAPDKSGLPSDRFSAERTGGSVSTLTIQRTQQEDSAVYLCASSSERTNEQFFGPGTRLTVL.

Details on this clonotype: A read error is possible here, since a much larger clone lies one base away. The chain uses TRBV7-6 and TRBJ2-1; no clear D. CDR1 SGHVS and CDR2 FNYEAQ come from the germline V gene. The CDR3 extends over 12 amino acids. The CDR3 DNA reads as TGTGCCAGCAGTCCCGCGAATAATGGGCAGTTCTTC. This encodes CASSPANNGQFF.

The chain has TRBV7-1 and TRBJ1-2, with TRBD1 matching 7 bases. TRBV7-1 falls under the ORF class, with uncertain function. V lost 3 bases and J lost 1; bases outside the gene matches: 20. There are 20 residues in the CDR3. The CDR3 is CASSSSIPSSGQGGNYGYTF. In nucleotides, the CDR3 is TGTGCCAGCAGCTCTTCTATTCCCTCCTCGGGGCAGGGGGGTAACTATGGCTACACCTTC.

The chain is built from TRBV6-1 and TRBJ1-2, with 7 bases that match TRBD1. The CDR3 contains 15 residues. With V trimmed by 6 bases and J by 6 bases, 13 bases remained unmatched. From germline, CDR1 is MNHNS and CDR2 SASEGT. CDR3 DNA sequence: TGTGCCAGCAGCCGACAGGGAGGGAGTATGGATGGCTACACCTTC. It codes for CASSRQGGSMDGYTF.